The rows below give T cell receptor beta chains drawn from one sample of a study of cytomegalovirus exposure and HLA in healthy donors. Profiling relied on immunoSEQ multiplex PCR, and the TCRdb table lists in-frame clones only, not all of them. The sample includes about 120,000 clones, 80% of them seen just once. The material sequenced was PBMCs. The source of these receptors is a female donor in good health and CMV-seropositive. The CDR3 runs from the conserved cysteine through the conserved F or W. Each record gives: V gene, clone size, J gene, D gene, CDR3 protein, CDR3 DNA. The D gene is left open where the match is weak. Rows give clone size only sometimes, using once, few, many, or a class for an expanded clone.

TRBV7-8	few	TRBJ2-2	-	CASSFRQLNTGELFF	TGTGCCAGCAGCTTCCGACAGTTGAACACCGGGGAGCTGTTTTTT
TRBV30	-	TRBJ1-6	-	CAWSTEGSPLHF	TGTGCCTGGAGTACCGAGGGATCACCCCTCCACTTT
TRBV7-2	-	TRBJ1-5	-	CASSYRGDQPQHF	TGTGCCAGCAGCTATCGGGGGGACCAGCCCCAGCATTTT
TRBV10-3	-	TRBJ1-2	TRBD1	CAVPGTGGNGYTF	TGTGCCGTGCCCGGGACAGGGGGCAATGGCTACACCTTC
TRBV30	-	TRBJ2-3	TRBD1	CAWSGTGTTDTQYF	TGTGCCTGGAGTGGGACAGGGACCACAGATACGCAGTATTTT
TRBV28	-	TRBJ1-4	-	CASSFPGGNEKLFF	TGTGCCAGCAGTTTCCCGGGAGGGAATGAAAAACTGTTTTTT
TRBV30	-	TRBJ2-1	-	CAWSLTGSGEQFF	TGTGCCTGGAGTTTAACAGGGTCAGGTGAGCAGTTCTTC
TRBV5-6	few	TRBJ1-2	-	CASSSTEGMHSGYTF	TGTGCCAGCAGCTCAACGGAGGGAATGCACAGTGGCTACACCTTC
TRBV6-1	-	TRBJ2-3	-	CASITAGPWDTQYF	TGTGCCAGCATCACGGCAGGGCCATGGGATACGCAGTATTTT
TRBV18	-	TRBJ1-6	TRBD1	CASSLGQGPLNSPLHF	TGTGCCAGCTCCCTGGGACAGGGACCTCTAAATTCACCCCTCCACTTT
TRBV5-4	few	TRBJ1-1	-	CASSPRGTLNTEAFF	TGTGCCAGCAGCCCGAGGGGGACATTGAACACTGAAGCTTTCTTT
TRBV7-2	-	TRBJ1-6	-	CASSSSTVASWSPLHF	TGTGCCAGCAGCTCGTCGACAGTCGCCTCATGGTCACCCCTCCACTTT
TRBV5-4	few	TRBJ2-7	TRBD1	CASSLGDRGVYEQYF	TGTGCCAGCAGCTTGGGGGACAGGGGCGTCTACGAGCAGTACTTC
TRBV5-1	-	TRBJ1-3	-	CASAGDTGNTIYF	TGCGCCAGCGCAGGGGACACTGGAAACACCATATATTTT
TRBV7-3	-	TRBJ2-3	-	CASGYSRTDTQYF	TGTGCCAGCGGGTACAGTAGGACAGATACGCAGTATTTT
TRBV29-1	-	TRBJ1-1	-	CSGHGEGGMNTEAFF	TGCAGCGGCCACGGGGAGGGGGGGATGAACACTGAAGCTTTCTTT
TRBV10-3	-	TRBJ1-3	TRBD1	CAISEQGAYVGNTIYF	TGTGCCATCAGTGAACAGGGGGCCTATGTCGGAAACACCATATATTTT
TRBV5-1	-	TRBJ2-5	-	CASSLAQQETQYF	TGCGCCAGCAGCTTGGCACAGCAAGAGACCCAGTACTTC
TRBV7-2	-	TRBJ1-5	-	CASSPQGPSPQHF	TGTGCCAGCAGCCCACAGGGCCCCTCCCCCCAGCATTTT
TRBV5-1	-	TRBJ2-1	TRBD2	CASSPGGAGGYNEQFF	TGCGCCAGCAGCCCCGGCGGTGCGGGGGGGTACAATGAGCAGTTCTTC
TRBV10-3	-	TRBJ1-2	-	CAISSGRDYGYTF	TGTGCCATCAGTTCTGGGAGAGACTATGGCTACACCTTC
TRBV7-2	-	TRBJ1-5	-	CASSFRENSNQPQHF	TGTGCCAGCAGCTTCCGGGAAAATAGCAATCAGCCCCAGCATTTT
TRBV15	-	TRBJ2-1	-	CATSPGVYNEQFF	TGTGCCACCAGTCCGGGGGTTTACAATGAGCAGTTCTTC
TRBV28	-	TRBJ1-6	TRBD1	CASTAGQPSPLHF	TGTGCCAGCACCGCGGGACAGCCTTCACCCCTCCACTTT
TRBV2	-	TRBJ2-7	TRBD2	CASSERLAGGYYEQYF	TGTGCCAGCAGTGAAAGGCTAGCGGGGGGTTACTACGAGCAGTACTTC
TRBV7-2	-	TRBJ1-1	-	CASSITPLNTEAFF	TGTGCCAGCTCTATAACCCCCTTGAACACTGAAGCTTTCTTT
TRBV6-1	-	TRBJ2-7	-	CATTRRGSYEQYF	TGTGCCACCACCCGAAGAGGGAGCTACGAGCAGTACTTC
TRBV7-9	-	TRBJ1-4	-	CASSQSAYEKLFF	TGTGCCAGCAGCCAGTCCGCATATGAAAAACTGTTTTTT
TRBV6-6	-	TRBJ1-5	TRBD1	CASSDRGAPGQPQHF	TGTGCCAGCAGTGACAGGGGTGCCCCTGGTCAGCCCCAGCATTTT
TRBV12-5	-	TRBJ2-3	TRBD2	CASGSLTSRGTDTQYF	TGTGCTAGTGGTTCTTTGACTAGCCGGGGCACAGATACGCAGTATTTT
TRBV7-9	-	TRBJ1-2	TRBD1	CASSLGDRNYGYTF	TGTGCCAGCAGCTTGGGGGACAGGAACTATGGCTACACCTTC
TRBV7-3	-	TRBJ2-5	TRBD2	CASSLAGAQETQYF	TGTGCCAGCAGCCTAGCGGGGGCCCAAGAGACCCAGTACTTC
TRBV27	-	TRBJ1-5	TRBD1	CASSLRSGQGGIYQPQHF	TGTGCCAGCAGTTTACGGTCCGGACAGGGGGGGATATATCAGCCCCAGCATTTT
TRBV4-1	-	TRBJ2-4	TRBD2	CASSQGLAGGNIQYF	TGCGCCAGCAGCCAAGGACTAGCGGGGGGAAACATTCAGTACTTC
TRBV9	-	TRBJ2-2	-	CASSFRSGFRSGELFF	TGTGCCAGCAGCTTTCGTTCAGGGTTTAGGTCCGGGGAGCTGTTTTTT
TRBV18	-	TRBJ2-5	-	CASRQGTQETQYF	TGTGCCAGCCGCCAGGGTACCCAAGAGACCCAGTACTTC
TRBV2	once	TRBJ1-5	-	CASSGLTGNQPQHF	TGTGCCAGCAGTGGGTTAACAGGGAATCAGCCCCAGCATTTT
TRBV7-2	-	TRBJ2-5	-	CASSFQGRQETQYF	TGTGCCAGCAGCTTCCAGGGGCGTCAAGAGACCCAGTACTTC
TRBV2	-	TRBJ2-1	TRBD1	CASRGTGHLFWQFF	TGTGCCAGCAGGGGGACAGGGCATCTATTTTGGCAGTTCTTC
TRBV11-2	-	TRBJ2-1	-	CASSSSGVVYNEQFF	TGTGCCAGCAGCTCCTCAGGGGTCGTCTACAATGAGCAGTTCTTC
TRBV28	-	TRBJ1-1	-	CASSLFPENTEAFF	TGTGCCAGCAGTTTATTCCCAGAGAACACTGAAGCTTTCTTT
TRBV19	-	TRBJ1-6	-	CASSSGRNSPLHF	TGTGCCAGTAGTTCAGGGCGAAATTCACCCCTCCACTTT
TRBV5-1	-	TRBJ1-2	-	CASSLRAQGEGGYTF	TGCGCCAGCAGCTTGAGGGCACAGGGCGAGGGGGGCTACACCTTC
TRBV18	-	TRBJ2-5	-	CASSPRAGGETQYF	TGTGCCAGCTCACCACGAGCGGGTGGCGAGACCCAGTACTTC
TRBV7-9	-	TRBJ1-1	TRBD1	CASSLGQGTTEAFF	TGTGCCAGCAGCTTAGGACAGGGCACCACTGAAGCTTTCTTT
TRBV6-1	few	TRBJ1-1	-	CASGRTLNTEAFF	TGTGCCAGCGGTAGAACCCTTAACACTGAAGCTTTCTTT
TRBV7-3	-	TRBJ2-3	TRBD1	CASSLTGQGRYETDTQYF	TGTGCCAGCAGCTTAACGGGACAGGGGCGATATGAAACAGATACGCAGTATTTT